The text below deals with one T cell receptor (beta chain). This specimen comes from a study of cytomegalovirus exposure and HLA in healthy donors. Vbeta (60) and Jbeta (13) primers were used in the PCR. Sequenced by immunoSEQ multiplex PCR; TCRdb stores in-frame clones only, minus some. The sample contains roughly 100,000 clones, roughly 70% of which appear only once. This CDR3 is built from 14 residues. CDR1 is SGHNT, CDR2 YYREEE, per germline (reference sequence). The V and J ends lost 4 bases and 2 bases respectively, with 13 bases between them. The V and J genes are TRBV5-4 and TRBJ2-7; D perhaps matches TRBD1 (6 bases). The sequenced material came from PBMCs. This receptor was identified in a man aged 40-49 years in good health and CMV-seronegative. The CDR3 region is CASSLWDNPYEQYF. As DNA, the CDR3 is TGTGCCAGCAGCCTGTGGGACAATCCCTACGAGCAGTACTTC. Full variable domain (missing parts from reference TRBV5-4 and TRBJ2-7): ETGVTQSPTHLIKTRGQQVTLRCSSQSGHNTVSWYQQALGQGPQFIFQYYREEENGRGNFPPRFSGLQFPNYSSELNVNALELDDSALYLCASSLWDNPYEQYFGPGTRLTVT.